This T cell receptor beta chain was sequenced during a study of shared clonotypes between healthy human individuals (dated by TCRdb to about 2020). The study in broad terms: The cohort comprised a couple of women and a few men aged 18 to 49 years. Between about 0.8 and 9 billion PBMCs per donor were obtained by leukapheresis. To estimate repertoire size and how much clonotypes are shared between individuals, the study performed deep sequencing of blood TCR repertoires from a few healthy adults. For each donor, three plates each were used for CD4 naive and CD4 memory, two plates were used for CD8 naive, and one plate was used for CD8 memory. Different laboratories and diverse techniques were used to prepare libraries and sequence TCR repertoires, to increase sequencing depth and limit assay-specific biases.

The donors were healthy, HIV-negative adults who had no recently reported acute infections or vaccinations. Every donor was a Caucasian adult residing in Nashville, Tennessee, USA. CD4+ T cells were enriched by magnetic negative selection, after which naive cells were positively selected on CD45RA and the negative fraction was taken as the memory subset. After blood collection by leukapheresis, PBMCs were isolated using Ficoll-Histopaque density gradient centrifugation and then cryopreserved in the vapor phase of liquid nitrogen. Analytical flow cytometry was used to check the purity and quantity of each magnetically sorted T cell population. Genomic DNA was isolated from each sorted fraction and quantified by UV absorbance on a Nanodrop 2000c. The germline V gene yields SGHTA for CDR1 and FQGNSA for CDR2. Reading from cysteine to phenylalanine, the CDR3 counts 17 amino acids. The CDR3 DNA has 51 bases and is translated from base 1. V drops 2 bases and J drops 4 bases, leaving 18 bases in between.

As for this clone: The antigen it binds to is not known. There are no base qualities to consult, and no much larger clone falls within one base.

Results and caveats for the whole study, not just this receptor: Naive subsets generally had larger estimated clonotype richness than memory subsets did. Higher generation probabilities were observed for clonotypes shared by all four sorted-subset donors than for non-shared clonotypes. Only blood was sampled, and tissue TCR repertoires likely differ from those in blood. Incomplete sequencing was indicated by rarefaction of sorted-subset datasets, despite the large sequencing depth. The genetic and exposure-history diversity represented was limited by the small number of donors. Pairwise subsampling led to the expectation that sequencing depth would affect the degree of clonotype sharing among donors. Sharing across several donors was observed for around 5% of naive CD4, 3.5% of naive CD8, 2.3% of memory CD4, and around 0.4% of memory CD8 clonotypes.

Using the deep immunoSEQ assay, multiplex PCR amplified TCR CDR3 regions from genomic DNA. For each cell subset, the extracted genomic DNA was distributed evenly across all wells of several immunoSEQ 96-well plates, and each plate served as one replicate. Each replicate PCR for sorted subsets received about 0.2 ug genomic DNA, equal to around 32,000 T cell genomes. Purified libraries were measured with a Qubit 3.0 fluorometer, size-checked on a Bioanalyzer 2100, and measured again with the KAPA Library Quantification kit. A separate single-read 150-cycle Illumina NextSeq 550 flow cell was used to sequence each immunoSEQ 96-well plate. In the authors' own workflow: Because the immunoSEQ output held only junctional sequences and lacked quality scores, the filtering could not match the filtering applied to full-length reads. Sequences were annotated with PyIR, a Python wrapper for IgBLAST v1.9, and V/J genes and CDR3 were assigned using IMGT germline references. Reads with weak V/J assignments (E-value above 1e-6), missing CDR3, stop codons, out-of-frame junctions, or ambiguous translated residues were removed. V3J clonotypes were defined by identical inferred V gene, J gene, and CDR3 amino acid sequence. The percentage overlap between two repertoires was calculated by dividing the number of shared unique clonotypes by the size of the smaller repertoire. RTK rarefaction, the Chao1 estimator, and Recon v2.1 estimates of unobserved clonotypes were used to assess repertoire richness. Generation probabilities were computed with OLGA for all TCRbeta clonotypes obtained by the gDNA method from several donors. Imported from immuneACCESS, the table was reduced by TCRdb to in-frame sequences with V and J called. These copies leave out some clones; in studies compared against another copy, an unresolved V gene accounts for under half, and the cause of the remainder is not known. That table is the source of V, J and clone size, and D and trimming were worked out from the DNA. The sample profile shows some 2.1 million clones; around 95% of them were found once. 0.13% of the sample belongs to the ten largest clones.

The source is a man in his late teens or twenties in good health. The chain couples TRBV7-2 to TRBJ2-1; the D gene cannot be named for sure. What was sequenced was naive CD4+ T cells sorted from blood. Explained via the paper, the cell subset or site label denotes: CD45RA+ positively selected. The CDR3 protein sequence reads: CASSLNVYRKPYNEQFF. The DNA sequence follows: TGTGCCAGCAGCTTAAATGTCTACAGAAAACCTTACAATGAGCAGTTCTTC.